The 6 T cell receptor beta chains in this list originate from one sample, sequenced in a study of cytomegalovirus exposure and HLA in healthy donors. Vbeta (60) and Jbeta (13) primers were used in the PCR. Sequencing was performed with immunoSEQ multiplex PCR; in TCRdb, only in-frame clones are kept and a portion is missing. The table records around 110,000 clones, 81% of them present only once. The material sequenced was PBMCs. Source of these receptors: a man aged 25 to 40 in good health and CMV-seronegative.

This chain connects TRBV9 to TRBJ2-7; possibly TRBD2 for D (6 bases). CDR1 and CDR2 (germline): SGDLS, YYNGEE. Trimming removed 0 bases from V and 5 bases from J, with 9 bases in between. This CDR3 contains 13 residues. The chain's CDR3 is CASSVVGGDEQYF. CDR3 coding DNA: TGTGCCAGCAGCGTAGTAGGCGGGGACGAGCAGTACTTC.

The CDR3 is CASSLFGRRYEQYF. CDR3 nucleotide sequence: TGTGCCAGCAGCTTATTTGGACGGAGGTACGAGCAGTACTTC. This rearrangement joins TRBV7-2 to TRBJ2-7; D is possibly TRBD2 (5 bases). V was clipped by 2 bases and J by 4 bases, with 12 bases between them. CDR3 length: 14 residues. Germline V lookup: CDR1 SGHTA, CDR2 FQGNSA.

This chain uses TRBV4-1 with TRBJ2-7, with unresolved D. The germline CDR1 and CDR2 sequences are MGHRA and YSYEKL. The length of the CDR3 is 11 residues. Trimming removed 4 bases at V and 5 bases at J, with 6 bases between. The CDR3 is CASSLEDEQYF. CDR3 nucleotide sequence: TGCGCCAGCAGCCTCGAGGACGAGCAGTACTTC.

This clone appeared once. CDR3 sequence (DNA): TGTGCCAGCAGTGACTTAGGTAGCGGACCAACCTACGAGCAGTACTTC. Translated, it gives CASSDLGSGPTYEQYF. This chain links TRBV6-4 with TRBJ2-7, with D perhaps matching TRBD2 (6 bases). This CDR3 comprises 16 residues. CDR1 MRHNA and CDR2 SNTAGT come from the germline V gene. V dropped 1 base and J dropped 2 bases, with 15 bases sitting between them.

The chain couples TRBV29-1 to TRBJ1-1; 8 bases line up with TRBD1. The CDR3 runs 14 residues. Germline CDR1 reads SQVTM; CDR2 reads ANQGSEA. Unmatched junction bases numbered 8, after V lost 5 bases and J lost 3 bases. CDR3 region: CSVLPGGVDTEAFF. Written as DNA, the CDR3 is TGCAGCGTTCTCCCAGGGGGCGTTGACACTGAAGCTTTCTTT.

CDR3 region: CASGPKETQYF. CDR3 coding DNA: TGTGCCAGCGGGCCCAAAGAGACCCAGTACTTC. V gene TRBV2 combines with J gene TRBJ2-5; the D is unclear. The V and J ends lost 8 bases and 3 bases respectively, with 7 bases between them. This CDR3 has 11 amino acids. Germline V gene sequence: CDR1 SNHLY, CDR2 FYNNEI.